This T cell receptor (beta chain) was obtained from a study of neurological immune-mediated disorders. Across the whole study: Among roughly 35 multiple sclerosis patients, 31 were relapsing-remitting and 3 were secondary progressive. The study's findings and limits: One related-CDR3 cluster, identified by phylogenetic grouping, held the repertoires of 18 of 34 multiple sclerosis patients and was a possible signature. None of the CDR3 amino acid sequences found in expanded clones was shared across subjects. This suggests that the TCR-beta repertoires were private in all groups.

Many counts were recorded for this clonotype. What it binds is not known. From germline, CDR1 is SGHRS and CDR2 YFSETQ. With 1 base removed from V and 6 bases from J, the gap between germline ends came to 7 bases. This CDR3 is built from 12 residues. A single run covered 15-18 subjects with over 170 million TCR-beta sequences. TCRdb itself ran the 5' RACE reads through MiXCR, one entry per CDR3 protein. This table has 95,000 to 150,000 distinct CDR3 sequences, about 3.2% appearing once. The TCR sequence derives from a woman between 25 and 40 years old with multiple sclerosis. The V call is TRBV5-1, the J call TRBJ1-1; D call uncertain. Sequencing was performed on PBMCs. The CDR3 reads CASSLFPSEAFF. The CDR3 coding sequence is TGCGCCAGCAGCTTGTTCCCCTCTGAAGCTTTCTTT.